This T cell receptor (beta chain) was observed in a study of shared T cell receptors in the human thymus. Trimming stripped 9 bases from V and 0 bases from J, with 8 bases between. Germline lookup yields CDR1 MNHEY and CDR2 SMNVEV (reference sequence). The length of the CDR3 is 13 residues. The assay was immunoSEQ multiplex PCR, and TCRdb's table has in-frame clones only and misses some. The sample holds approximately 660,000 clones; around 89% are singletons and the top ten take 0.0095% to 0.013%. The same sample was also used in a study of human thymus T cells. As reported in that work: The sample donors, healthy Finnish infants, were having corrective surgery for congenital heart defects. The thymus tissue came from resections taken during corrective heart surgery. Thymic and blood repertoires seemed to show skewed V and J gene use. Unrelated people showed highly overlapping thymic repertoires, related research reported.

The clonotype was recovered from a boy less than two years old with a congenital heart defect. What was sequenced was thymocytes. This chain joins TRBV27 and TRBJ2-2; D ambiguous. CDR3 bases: TGTGCCAGTAAATCCGCGAACACCGGGGAGCTGTTTTTT. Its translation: CASKSANTGELFF.